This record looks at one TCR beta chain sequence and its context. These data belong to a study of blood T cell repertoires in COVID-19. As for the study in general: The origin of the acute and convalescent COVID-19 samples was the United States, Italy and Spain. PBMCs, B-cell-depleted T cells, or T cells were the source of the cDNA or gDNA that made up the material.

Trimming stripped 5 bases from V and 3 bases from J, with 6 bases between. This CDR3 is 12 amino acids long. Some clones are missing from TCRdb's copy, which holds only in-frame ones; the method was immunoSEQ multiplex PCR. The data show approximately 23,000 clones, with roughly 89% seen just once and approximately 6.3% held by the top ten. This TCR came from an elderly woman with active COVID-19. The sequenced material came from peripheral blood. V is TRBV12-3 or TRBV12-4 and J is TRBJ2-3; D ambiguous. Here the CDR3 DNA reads TGTGCCAGCAGTGAGTTGACAGATACGCAGTATTTT. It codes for CASSELTDTQYF.